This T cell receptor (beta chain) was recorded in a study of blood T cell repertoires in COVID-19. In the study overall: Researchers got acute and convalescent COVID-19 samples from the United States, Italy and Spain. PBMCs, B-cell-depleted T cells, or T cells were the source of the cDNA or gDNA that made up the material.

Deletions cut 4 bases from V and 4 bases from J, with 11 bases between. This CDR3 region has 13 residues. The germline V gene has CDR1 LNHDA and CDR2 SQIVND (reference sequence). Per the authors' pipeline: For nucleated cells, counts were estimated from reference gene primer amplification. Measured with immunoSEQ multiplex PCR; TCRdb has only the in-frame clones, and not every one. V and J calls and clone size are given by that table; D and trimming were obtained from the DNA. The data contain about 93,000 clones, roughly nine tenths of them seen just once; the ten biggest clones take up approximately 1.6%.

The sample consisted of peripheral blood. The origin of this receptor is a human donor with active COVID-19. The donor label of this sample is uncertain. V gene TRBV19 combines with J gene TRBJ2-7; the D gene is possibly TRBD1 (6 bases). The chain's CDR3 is CASSTTQGYEQYF. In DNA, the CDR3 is TGTGCCAGTAGTACCACCCAGGGGTACGAGCAGTACTTC.